The 18 T cell receptor beta chains listed next were all sequenced from one sample in a study of blood T cells in healthy people across ages. The use of a sample-barcoded 5' primer and a J-beta primer mix characterized a second PCR of about 6 to 12 cycles. MiXCR was run by TCRdb on the 5' RACE reads, yielding one entry per CDR3 protein. This sample carries 1.5 million to 2 million distinct CDR3 sequences, approximately 30% of them seen once, and the ten largest clones take 7.7%. The sequencing input was blood. The origin of the receptors is a woman aged 25 to 45 in good health.

The chain employs TRBV6-4 and TRBJ2-1; weak D call: TRBD1 (6 bases). The ends were cut back, 3 bases at V and 5 bases at J, with 14 bases in the middle. The CDR3 is 15 residues long. From germline, CDR1 is MRHNA and CDR2 SNTAGT. The CDR3 spells CASSETGTFNNEQFF. CDR3 in DNA: TGTGCCAGCAGTGAAACGGGGACATTTAACAATGAGCAGTTCTTC.

This chain uses TRBV29-1 with TRBJ2-2; D remains unclear. Germline values: CDR1 SQVTM, CDR2 ANQGSEA. CDR3 length equals 12 residues. With 4 bases removed from V and 4 bases from J, the gap between germline ends came to 7 bases. As DNA, the CDR3 is TGCAGCGTTGGTGAGCCCACCGGGGAGCTGTTTTTT. Translating gives CSVGEPTGELFF.

This clonotype was observed a handful of times. The rearrangement uses TRBV12-3 or TRBV12-4 and TRBJ1-2; D not certain. Trimming left V 9 bases short and J 4 bases short, with 15 bases between. There are 13 residues in the CDR3. CDR3 sequence: CASSHGRFYGYTF. CDR3 nucleotides: TGTGCCAGTTCCCATGGGAGGTTCTATGGCTACACCTTC.

This rearrangement joins TRBV9 to TRBJ2-4; 9 nucleotides agree with TRBD2. TRBJ2-5 matches the DNA end more closely, so the J call is doubtful. This CDR3 spans 15 amino acids. Germline values: CDR1 SGDLS, CDR2 YYNGEE. The chain's CDR3 is CASSGMTSGKETQYF. CDR3 DNA sequence: TGTGCCAGCAGCGGGATGACTAGCGGCAAAGAGACCCAGTACTTC.

Only a few counts were recorded for this clonotype. This rearrangement joins TRBV24-1 to TRBJ2-7; 8 bases match TRBD2. This CDR3 spans 15 amino acids. The ends lost 5 bases at V and 5 bases at J; junction bases unmatched: 10. Germline CDR1 reads KGHDR; CDR2 reads SFDVKD. The CDR3 here is CATSGNPGGTDEQYF. The CDR3 coding sequence is TGTGCCACCAGTGGTAACCCGGGGGGGACGGACGAGCAGTACTTC.

The chain employs TRBV7-9 and TRBJ2-7; TRBD1 is a possible D gene (6 bases). The CDR3 has 16 residues. In germline, CDR1 is SEHNR, CDR2 FQNEAQ (reference sequence). Trimming removed 4 bases at V and 2 bases at J, with 18 bases between. This CDR3 reads CASSSDPGALAYEQYF. As DNA, the CDR3 is TGTGCCAGCAGCTCCGACCCAGGGGCCCTGGCCTACGAGCAGTACTTC. Looking up the rest from reference TRBV7-9 and TRBJ2-7 gives the full variable domain: DTGVSQNPRHKITKRGQNVTFRCDPISEHNRLYWYRQTLGQGPEFLTYFQNEAQLEKSRLLSDRFSAERPKGSFSTLEIQRTEQGDSAMYLCASSSDPGALAYEQYFGPGTRLTVT.

In DNA form, the CDR3 reads TGTGCCAGCAGCCGACTAGCGGGGGGGACGAGGGATGAGCAGTTCTTC. It translates to CASSRLAGGTRDEQFF. V and J are TRBV28 and TRBJ2-1, with TRBD2 matching over 14 bases. Germline V lookup: CDR1 MDHEN, CDR2 SYDVKM. The CDR3 contains 16 residues. V dropped 6 bases and J dropped 8; count of bases not matched to a gene: 9.

The sample holds a few counts of this clonotype. The rearrangement joins TRBV20-1 to TRBJ2-5; the match to TRBD2 covers 13 bases. The CDR3 is 15 amino acids. V lost 5 bases to trimming and J lost 3 bases; unmatched junction nucleotides: 6. CDR1 is DFQATT and CDR2 is SNEGSKA in the germline V gene (reference sequence). The CDR3 nucleotides are TGCAGTGCTTCCGGACTAGCGGGGGTGGAAGAGACCCAGTACTTC. Protein sequence: CSASGLAGVEETQYF.

This clonotype was seen more than once but under ten times. CDR3 nucleotides: TGTGCCAGCAGCGCGAGGGGGGGATTTGGAGAGACCCAGTACTTC. It codes for CASSARGGFGETQYF. The chain employs TRBV9 and TRBJ2-5; D is perhaps TRBD2 (7 bases). The CDR3 has 15 residues. Germline assignment: CDR1 SGDLS and CDR2 YYNGEE. V shed 3 bases and J shed 4 bases, with 16 bases lying between them.

This clonotype was recorded a few times. This chain links TRBV30 with TRBJ2-1; D not resolved. The germline CDR1 and CDR2 sequences are GTSNPN and SVGIG (reference sequence). The CDR3 spans 13 residues. V lost 4 bases and J lost 6, with 13 bases in between. CDR3 sequence: CAWNLFGPNEQFF. In DNA, the CDR3 is TGTGCCTGGAATCTGTTCGGGCCCAATGAGCAGTTCTTC.

The genes are TRBV5-7 and TRBJ2-2; D tentatively fits TRBD1 or TRBD2 (5 bases each). TRBV5-7 is noted as an ORF with a role that remains uncertain. The V end lost 0 bases, the J end lost 11 bases, and 11 bases lay between the germline ends. The CDR3 consists of 13 residues. CDR3: CASSLAQAGELFF. In DNA, the CDR3 is TGTGCCAGCAGCTTGGCACAGGCGGGTGAGCTGTTTTTT.

This clonotype has at least ten counts. The chain is built from TRBV29-1 and TRBJ2-7; D is uncertain. This CDR3 spans 11 amino acids. The germline V and J ends were trimmed by 2 bases and 3 bases, with 5 bases remaining between them. Germline assignment: CDR1 SQVTM and CDR2 ANQGSEA. The CDR3 sequence: CSVETFYEQYF. The CDR3 DNA sequence: TGCAGCGTTGAAACCTTCTACGAGCAGTACTTC.

The chain employs TRBV20-1 and TRBJ2-3; TRBD1 aligns across 9 bases. V lost 5 bases and J lost 9; bases outside the gene matches: 12. In germline, CDR1 is DFQATT, CDR2 SNEGSKA (reference sequence). The CDR3 extends over 14 amino acids. CDR3 nucleotide sequence: TGCAGTGCTCAACCGGGACAGGGATTCAAGACGCAGTATTTT. Amino acids: CSAQPGQGFKTQYF.

V usage is TRBV7-2 and J usage is TRBJ2-7, with 13 positions matching TRBD2. CDR1 and CDR2 (germline): SGHTA, FQGNSA. The V gene end was trimmed by 1 base and the J gene end by 3 bases; junction bases not matched to a gene: 9. The CDR3 sequence is 18 residues long. The CDR3 region has the DNA TGTGCCAGCAGCTTAGAGGGGACTAGCGGGATCCTTGGCTACGAGCAGTACTTC. Translation: CASSLEGTSGILGYEQYF.

The chain couples TRBV18 to TRBJ1-2, with D uncertain. This CDR3 has 14 amino acids. Trimming left V 1 base short and J 8 bases short, with 14 bases between. Germline CDR1 is KGHSH and CDR2 is LQKENI. For the CDR3, the DNA is TGTGCCAGCTCACCACGGGAATCGCTATCCGGCTACACCTTC. Its translation: CASSPRESLSGYTF.

This clonotype occurred a few times. Being one base from a much bigger clone, this may be a read error. The chain links TRBV7-3 to TRBJ2-5, with a possible D match to TRBD1 (6 bases). The V gene's germline CDR1 is SGHTA and CDR2 FQGTGA. The V end was cut by 4 bases, the J end by 11 bases, with 17 bases between. The CDR3 contains 13 residues. The CDR3 region is CASSSQGYNEQYF. The CDR3, as DNA: TGTGCCAGCAGCTCCCAGGGGTACAATGAGCAGTACTTC.

This rearrangement joins TRBV5-1 to TRBJ2-1, with D perhaps TRBD1 or TRBD2 (5 bases each). Trimming shortened V by 0 bases and J by 10 bases, and 17 bases separated the two germline ends. CDR3 size: 15 residues. CDR1 is SGHRS and CDR2 is YFSETQ in the germline V gene. CDR3 DNA: TGCGCCAGCAGCTTGGATGGGACCGGCCCTTCGGAGCAGTTCTTC. Amino acids: CASSLDGTGPSEQFF.

This clonotype was counted at least ten times. V is TRBV5-1 and J is TRBJ2-1; D unresolved. The CDR3 is 15 residues long. The germline V and J ends were trimmed by 3 bases and 6 bases, with 16 bases remaining between them. Germline CDR1 SGHRS, CDR2 YFSETQ. The CDR3 coding sequence is TGCGCCAGCAGCTCGGGCTCTCCCCGGTCCAATGAGCAGTTCTTC. Its translation: CASSSGSPRSNEQFF.